This T cell receptor (beta chain) was captured by sequencing in a study of identical twins. The CDR3 is 16 residues long. V gave up 0 bases and J gave up 0 bases; unmatched junction bases: 5. Per the germline V gene, CDR1 is SGHRS and CDR2 is YFSETQ. TCRdb reanalysed the 5' RACE reads using MiXCR and keeps one entry per CDR3 protein. The sample includes 550,000 to 800,000 distinct CDR3 sequences, 7.1% of them seen just once. This clonotype was counted between two and nine times. Its antigen is currently unknown. Overall study results and limits: Within cord blood, abundant beta clonotypes carried fewer insertions, but memory repertoires showed no such trend.

The same data also went into a second study, on yellow fever vaccine responses in identical twins.

The rearrangement joins TRBV5-1 to TRBJ1-2; 7 nucleotides match TRBD1. The sample taken for sequencing was PBMCs. The sequence derives from a woman aged 18-29 years in good health. CDR3 sequence (DNA): TGCGCCAGCAGCTTGGGGGGGACAGCCCCTAACTATGGCTACACCTTC. Translating gives CASSLGGTAPNYGYTF.